The rows below give T cell receptor beta chains drawn from one sample of a study of blood T cell repertoires in COVID-19. The table came from immunoSEQ multiplex PCR; TCRdb's copy has only in-frame clones and leaves some out. The table shows fewer than 350,000 clones, with 70% to 90% occurring only once. The source material was PBMCs or T cells enriched from blood (not recorded which). Receptors were obtained from a woman in her 30s who had recovered from COVID-19. The CDR3 runs from the conserved cysteine through the conserved F or W. A D gene is named only where the DNA matches it firmly. The size field is filled for only some rows; it gives once, few, many or a size class.

j_call cdr3_length d_call clone_size v_call cdr3_nt cdr3_aa
TRBJ2-1 16 . few TRBV19 TGTGCCAGTAGTATAGCAGGGTGGAAGCCTCGCAATGAGCAGTTCTTC CASSIAGWKPRNEQFF
TRBJ2-3 15 TRBD2 . TRBV19 TGTGCCAGTAGTATGCCAGCGGGGGGGCCAAATACGCAGTATTTT CASSMPAGGPNTQYF
TRBJ2-2 13 TRBD2 . TRBV19 TGTGCCACCGGGGGACTAGAGGCCGGGGAGCTGTTTTTT CATGGLEAGELFF
TRBJ1-5 14 . . TRBV6-1 TGTGCCAGCAGTGAAGCCCCGGAGGGGCAGCCCCAGCATTTT CASSEAPEGQPQHF
TRBJ2-6 15 TRBD1 . TRBV24-1 TGTGAGGGGGCCAGGGGTTGGTGTCGGGCCAACGTCCTGACTTTC CEGARGWCRANVLTF
TRBJ2-5 13 . . TRBV10-3 TGTGCCATCAGCTCCGCCCGGGAAGAGACCCAGTACTTC CAISSAREETQYF
TRBJ1-4 15 . . TRBV28 TGTGCCAGCGGGCAAGCTTCCTCTTTCGGTGAAAAACTGTTTTTT CASGQASSFGEKLFF
TRBJ1-2 13 . . TRBV5-1 TGCGCCAGCAGCTTGGCTGGAGTCTATGGCTACACCTTC CASSLAGVYGYTF
TRBJ1-2 13 . . TRBV7-9 TGTGCCAGCAGCTTCAGGGGAGACTATGGCTACACCTTC CASSFRGDYGYTF
TRBJ2-1 13 . . TRBV6-5 TGTGCCAGCAGTTCCCTCCCTCGGGTGGGGCAGTTCTTC CASSSLPRVGQFF
TRBJ1-2 11 . . TRBV6-4 TGTGCCACTCGGACAAACTATGGCTACACCTTC CATRTNYGYTF
TRBJ2-6 16 TRBD2 . TRBV19 TGTGCCAGTACCGGGACTAGCGGGACTGGGGCCAACGTCCTGACTTTC CASTGTSGTGANVLTF
TRBJ2-7 14 TRBD2 . TRBV5-1 TGCGCCAGCAGCCATACTAGCGGGCCCTACGAGCAGTACTTC CASSHTSGPYEQYF
TRBJ1-1 17 . once TRBV27 TGTGCCAGCAGCCAAGTTTGGGGCAGGGCGGTTGGTACTGAAGCTTTCTTT CASSQVWGRAVGTEAFF
TRBJ1-1 14 . . TRBV4-3 TGCGCCAGCAGCCAAGAGGGGGGATACACTGAAGCTTTCTTT CASSQEGGYTEAFF
TRBJ2-7 16 TRBD1 . TRBV7-6 TGTGCCAGCAGCTTCGGGGACAGTGAGATCTCCTACGAGCAGTACTTC CASSFGDSEISYEQYF
TRBJ2-5 16 . . TRBV14 TGTGCCAGCAGCCCAAAGATCGACTTGTACCAAGAGACCCAGTACTTC CASSPKIDLYQETQYF
TRBJ2-7 14 TRBD1 few TRBV9 TGTGCCAGCAGTCGGACAGGGGTTTTCTACGAGCAGTACTTC CASSRTGVFYEQYF
TRBJ2-3 16 . . TRBV6-1 TGTGCCAGCAGTGACCCTAGGACAGCTAGCACAGATACGCAGTATTTT CASSDPRTASTDTQYF
TRBJ1-4 15 . . TRBV9 TGTGCCAGCAGCGTAGCCGGAGGGGCTAGTGAAAAACTGTTTTTT CASSVAGGASEKLFF
TRBJ2-2 14 . . TRBV11-2 TGTGCCAGCAGCTCGACTTATAACACCGGGGAGCTGTTTTTT CASSSTYNTGELFF
TRBJ1-5 16 . . TRBV28 TGTGCCAGCAGTTTCCCCCACGGCACAGGCAGGCAGCCCCAGCATTTT CASSFPHGTGRQPQHF
TRBJ2-3 16 TRBD2 once TRBV7-3 TGTGCCAGCAGCGCCCGGGGGGGAAGGTTCACAGATACGCAGTATTTT CASSARGGRFTDTQYF
TRBJ2-3 15 . . TRBV7-2 TGTGCCAGCAGCTTCACTATTCACTTCACAGATACGCAGTATTTT CASSFTIHFTDTQYF
TRBJ1-4 15 . few TRBV28 TGTGCCAGCAGTCGAGTCATGGTCGAGCTTGAAAAACTGTTTTTT CASSRVMVELEKLFF
TRBJ1-4 15 TRBD1 . TRBV28 TGTGCCAGCCGATACCCTGGGACAGGGAAGGAAAAACTGTTTTTT CASRYPGTGKEKLFF
TRBJ2-1 16 . . TRBV19 TGTGCCAGTAGTATCGTCTTTGCGGGCAGCCCCGATGAGCAGTTCTTC CASSIVFAGSPDEQFF
TRBJ1-4 17 TRBD1 few TRBV4-1 TGCGCCAGCAGCTTCCCGGGACAGGGGTCTGCTAATGAAAAACTGTTTTTT CASSFPGQGSANEKLFF
TRBJ1-6 15 . . TRBV2 TGTGCCAGCAGTGAAGGGGCAGGGGAGAAATCACCCCTCCACTTT CASSEGAGEKSPLHF
TRBJ1-6 15 TRBD1 . TRBV4-2 TGTGCCAGCAGCCAAGTAGGACAGGACTTTTCACCCCTCCACTTT CASSQVGQDFSPLHF
TRBJ2-7 15 TRBD1 . TRBV10-3 TGTGCCATCGGACCGAGACAGGGTGGCCCCGTCGAGCAGTACTTC CAIGPRQGGPVEQYF
TRBJ2-5 15 TRBD2 . TRBV27 TGTGCCAGCAGTAGGGGTAGCGGGGCCTTAAATGCCCAGTACTTC CASSRGSGALNAQYF
TRBJ2-3 18 . . TRBV28 TGTGCCAGCAGCTTCTCCTTTAGCGGGGAGGGGGCTACGGATACGCAGTATTTT CASSFSFSGEGATDTQYF
TRBJ1-1 13 . once TRBV12-3/TRBV12-4 TGTGCCTTTTTATGTCAGTATTTAACTGAAGCTTTCTTT CAFLCQYLTEAFF
TRBJ1-4 14 . . TRBV28 TGTGCCAGCAGTTTTTCAACAGGGCAAGAAAAACTGTTTTTT CASSFSTGQEKLFF
TRBJ2-3 13 . . TRBV28 TGTGCCAGCAGACTAACGGGAGCAGATACGCAGTATTTT CASRLTGADTQYF
TRBJ1-2 15 TRBD1 . TRBV19 TGTGCCAGTAGTATTCGGCAGGGGGCTGACTATGGCTACACCTTC CASSIRQGADYGYTF
TRBJ2-5 14 TRBD2 . TRBV7-6 TGTGCCAGCAGCCCCGGGGGGGCCCGGGAGACCCAGTACTTC CASSPGGARETQYF
TRBJ2-1 13 . once TRBV6-2/TRBV6-3 TGTGCCAGCAGTTACTCGACACACAATGAGCAGTTCTTC CASSYSTHNEQFF
TRBJ2-5 13 . . TRBV11-2 TGTGCCAGCAGCAAAGCAACAGGGGAGACCCAGTACTTC CASSKATGETQYF
TRBJ2-1 17 TRBD1 . TRBV24-1 TGTGCCACCAGTGATTCAGGGGGCAGGGGGCGAACCGATGAGCAGTTCTTC CATSDSGGRGRTDEQFF